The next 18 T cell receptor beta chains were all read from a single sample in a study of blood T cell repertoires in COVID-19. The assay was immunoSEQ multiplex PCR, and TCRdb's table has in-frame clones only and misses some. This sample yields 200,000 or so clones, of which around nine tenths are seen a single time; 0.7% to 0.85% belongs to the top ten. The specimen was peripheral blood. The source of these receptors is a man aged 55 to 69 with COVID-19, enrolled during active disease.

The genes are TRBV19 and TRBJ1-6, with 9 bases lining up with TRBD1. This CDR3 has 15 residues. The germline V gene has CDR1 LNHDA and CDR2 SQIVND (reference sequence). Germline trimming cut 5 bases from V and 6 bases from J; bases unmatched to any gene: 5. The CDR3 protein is CASSLLTGGNSPLHF. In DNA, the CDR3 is TGTGCCAGTAGTTTGTTGACAGGGGGTAATTCACCCCTCCACTTT.

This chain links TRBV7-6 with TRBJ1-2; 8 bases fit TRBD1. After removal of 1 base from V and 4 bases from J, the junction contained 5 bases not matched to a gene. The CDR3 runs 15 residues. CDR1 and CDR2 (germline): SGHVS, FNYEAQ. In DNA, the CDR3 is TGTGCCAGCAGCTTAGTTGCAGGGGGCGCCTATGGCTACACCTTC. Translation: CASSLVAGGAYGYTF.

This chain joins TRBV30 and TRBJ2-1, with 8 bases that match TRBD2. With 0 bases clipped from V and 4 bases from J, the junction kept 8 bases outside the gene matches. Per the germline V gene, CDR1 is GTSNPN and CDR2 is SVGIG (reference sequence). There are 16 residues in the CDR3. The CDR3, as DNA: TGTGCCTGGAGTGTACTTAGCGGGGTTATGTACAATGAGCAGTTCTTC. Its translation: CAWSVLSGVMYNEQFF. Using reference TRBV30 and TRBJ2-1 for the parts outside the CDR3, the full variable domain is SQTIHQWPATLVQPVGSPLSLECTVEGTSNPNLYWYRQAAGRGLQLLFYSVGIGQISSEVPQNLSASRPQDRQFILSSKKLLLSDSGFYLCAWSVLSGVMYNEQFFGPGTRLTVL.

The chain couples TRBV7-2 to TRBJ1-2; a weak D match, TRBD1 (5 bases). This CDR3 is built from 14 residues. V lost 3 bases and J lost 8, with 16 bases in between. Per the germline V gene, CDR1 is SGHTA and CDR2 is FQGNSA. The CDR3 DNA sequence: TGTGCCAGCAGCTTGACAATATGGGGGGAGGGCTACACCTTC. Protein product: CASSLTIWGEGYTF.

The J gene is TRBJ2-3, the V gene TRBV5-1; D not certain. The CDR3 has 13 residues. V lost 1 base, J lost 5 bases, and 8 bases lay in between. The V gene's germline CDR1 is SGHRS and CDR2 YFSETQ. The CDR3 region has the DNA TGCGCCAGCAGCTTGTTAGCCATAGATACGCAGTATTTT. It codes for CASSLLAIDTQYF.

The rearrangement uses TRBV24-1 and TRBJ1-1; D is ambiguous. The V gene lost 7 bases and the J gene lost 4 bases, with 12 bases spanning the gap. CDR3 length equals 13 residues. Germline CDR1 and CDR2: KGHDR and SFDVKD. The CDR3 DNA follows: TGTGCCACCAGAGGAGCGTCGGGCACTGAAGCTTTCTTT. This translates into CATRGASGTEAFF.

CDR3 bases: TGCAGCGTTGCCAGGGATGAAAAACTGTTTTTT. Amino acids: CSVARDEKLFF. The V and J genes are TRBV29-1 and TRBJ1-4, with a possible D match to TRBD1 (5 bases). V lost 4 bases to trimming and J lost 6 bases, with 6 bases between them. Looked up from germline, CDR1 is SQVTM and CDR2 is ANQGSEA. This CDR3 has 11 residues.

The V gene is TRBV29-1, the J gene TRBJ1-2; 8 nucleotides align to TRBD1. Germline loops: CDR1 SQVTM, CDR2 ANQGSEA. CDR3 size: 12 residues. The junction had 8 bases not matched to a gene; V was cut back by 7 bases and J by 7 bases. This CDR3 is CSADPTGAGYTF. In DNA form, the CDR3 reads TGCAGCGCTGACCCGACAGGGGCTGGCTACACCTTC.

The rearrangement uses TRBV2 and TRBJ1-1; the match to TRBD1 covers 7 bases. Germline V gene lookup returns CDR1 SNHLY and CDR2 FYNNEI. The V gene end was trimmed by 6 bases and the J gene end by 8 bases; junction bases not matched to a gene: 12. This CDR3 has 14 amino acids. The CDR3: CASRATGVGPEAFF. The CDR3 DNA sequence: TGTGCCAGCAGAGCCACAGGGGTCGGTCCCGAAGCTTTCTTT.

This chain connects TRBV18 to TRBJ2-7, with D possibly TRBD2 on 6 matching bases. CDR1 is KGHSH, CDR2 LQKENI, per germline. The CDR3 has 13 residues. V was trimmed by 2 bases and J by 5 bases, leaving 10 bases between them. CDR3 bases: TGTGCCAGCTCACCAACGGGCGGGAACGAGCAGTACTTC. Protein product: CASSPTGGNEQYF.

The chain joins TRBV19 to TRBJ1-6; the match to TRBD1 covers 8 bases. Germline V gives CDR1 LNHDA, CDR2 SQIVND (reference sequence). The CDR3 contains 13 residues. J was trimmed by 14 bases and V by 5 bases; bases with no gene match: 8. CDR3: CASSSGQGLTLHF. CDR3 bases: TGTGCCAGTAGTTCTGGACAGGGTCTCACCCTCCACTTT.

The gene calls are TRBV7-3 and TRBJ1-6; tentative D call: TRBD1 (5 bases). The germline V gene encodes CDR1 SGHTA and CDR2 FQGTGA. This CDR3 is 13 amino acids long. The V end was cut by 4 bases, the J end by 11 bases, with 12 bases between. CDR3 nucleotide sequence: TGTGCCAGCAGCTCAACGGACACTACACCCCTCCACTTT. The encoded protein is CASSSTDTTPLHF.

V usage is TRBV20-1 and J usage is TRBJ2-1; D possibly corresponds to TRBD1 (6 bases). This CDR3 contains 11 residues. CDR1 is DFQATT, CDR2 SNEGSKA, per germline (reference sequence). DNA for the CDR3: TGCAGGGGGCGCGGGCAACAGGGGCAGTTCTTC. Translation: CRGRGQQGQFF.

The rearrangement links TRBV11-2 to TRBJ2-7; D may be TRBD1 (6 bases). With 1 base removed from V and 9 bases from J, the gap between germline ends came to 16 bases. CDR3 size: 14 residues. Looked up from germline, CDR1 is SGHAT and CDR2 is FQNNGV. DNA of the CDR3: TGTGCCAGCAGCTTAGGGCAGGGGCTACGAGGGCAGTACTTC. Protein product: CASSLGQGLRGQYF.

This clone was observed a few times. The DNA of the CDR3 is TGCAGTGCTAGTCCGGGGTGGGTAAACGACGAGCAGTACTTC. Residues: CSASPGWVNDEQYF. This chain links TRBV20-1 with TRBJ2-7; a possible D gene is TRBD2 (5 bases). Germline-derived CDR1 and CDR2 are DFQATT and SNEGSKA (reference sequence). The CDR3 extends over 14 amino acids. The V gene lost 3 bases and the J gene lost 5 bases, with 17 bases spanning the gap.

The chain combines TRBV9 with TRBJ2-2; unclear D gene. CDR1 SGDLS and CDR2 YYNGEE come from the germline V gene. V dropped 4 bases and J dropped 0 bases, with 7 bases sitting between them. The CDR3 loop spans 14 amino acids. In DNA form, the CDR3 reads TGTGCCAGCAGCCCCCCTACGAACACCGGGGAGCTGTTTTTT. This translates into CASSPPTNTGELFF.

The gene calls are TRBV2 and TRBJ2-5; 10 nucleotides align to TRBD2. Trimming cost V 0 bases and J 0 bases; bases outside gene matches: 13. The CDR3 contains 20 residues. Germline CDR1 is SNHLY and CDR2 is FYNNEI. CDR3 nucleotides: TGTGCCAGCAGTGAAGCGCGTTGGCTAGCGGGGGTTTCGTACCAAGAGACCCAGTACTTC. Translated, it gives CASSEARWLAGVSYQETQYF.

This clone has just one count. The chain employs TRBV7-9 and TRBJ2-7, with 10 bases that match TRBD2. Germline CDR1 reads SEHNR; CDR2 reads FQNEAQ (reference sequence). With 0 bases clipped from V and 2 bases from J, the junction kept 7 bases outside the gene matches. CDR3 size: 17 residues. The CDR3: CASSLALTSGDPYEQYF. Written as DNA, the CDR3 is TGTGCCAGCAGCTTAGCGCTCACTAGCGGGGACCCCTACGAGCAGTACTTC.